This entry describes one T cell receptor beta chain. Its cognate antigen is unknown. Here immunoSEQ multiplex PCR was the method, and the copy in TCRdb shows in-frame clones only, minus some. The sample lists more than 50,000 clones, approximately 80% occurring once. Indicated time point: week 11, during vaccination. The study gave 300 ug of mutant IDH1 20-mer peptide per vaccine dose, with topical imiquimod. The data were obtained in a study of a mutant IDH1 vaccine in newly diagnosed glioma. Study-level information: Eight vaccinations were given in weeks 1, 3, 5, 7, 11, 15, 19 and 23. Patients' prior therapy spanned radiotherapy, temozolomide, or both; most underwent both. Vaccines were first given 4-6 weeks after radiotherapy alone, or with temozolomide cycles. General study findings and limits: Pseudoprogression showed no apparent link to changes in top peripheral T cell clonotypes.

This CDR3 has 15 amino acids. Germline V gene lookup returns CDR1 MNHEY and CDR2 SVGAGI. The V end lost 5 bases, the J end lost 3 bases, and 14 bases lay between the germline ends. This TCR was recovered from a man between 45 and 60 years old with glioma. Sequencing used PBMCs, obtained from a glioma patient whose treatment included an IDH1 peptide vaccine. The rearrangement uses TRBV6-5 and TRBJ1-5; D not resolved. The CDR3 nucleotides are TGTGCCAGCAGTCGGTCTTCCCCGAACAATCAGCCCCAGCATTTT. Amino acid sequence: CASSRSSPNNQPQHF.